One and the same sample provided the 3 T cell receptor beta chains below, sequenced in a study of molecular identifiers for immune sequencing clone quantification. Via MiXCR, TCRdb re-called the PCR reads, giving one row per CDR3 protein. The profile shows around 86,000 distinct CDR3 sequences, around a fifth of them singletons. The sequencing input was naive CD8+ T cells from blood, with Jurkat cell RNA spiked in. Subset meaning: FACS-sorted CD8+CD4-CCR7+CD45RA+ naive T cells. The source is a human donor in good health. Some libraries in this study had Jurkat cell RNA spiked in.

The table lists this clonotype with many counts. The chain combines TRBV6-7 with TRBJ1-5; the match to TRBD1 covers 7 bases. TRBV6-7 falls under the ORF class, with uncertain function. CDR3 length: 15 residues. After removal of 5 bases from V and 0 bases from J, the junction contained 4 bases not matched to a gene. The CDR3 region has the DNA TGTGCCAGCAGTCGGGACAGTTATAGCAATCAGCCCCAGCATTTT. Amino acids: CASSRDSYSNQPQHF.

This clonotype has a count of ten or more. The chain is built from TRBV29-1 and TRBJ2-2, with 14 positions matching TRBD2. Trimming removed 6 bases from V and 2 bases from J; junction bases left unmatched: 8. The CDR3 runs 17 residues. Germline values: CDR1 SQVTM, CDR2 ANQGSEA. CDR3 bases: TGCAGCGTCGCTGGGACTAGCGGGGGAACAAACACCGGGGAGCTGTTTTTT. It yields the protein CSVAGTSGGTNTGELFF.

This clonotype occurred many times. The rearrangement joins TRBV19 to TRBJ2-2; TRBD2 aligns across 9 bases. Trimming took 7 bases from V and 3 from J; bases not matched to a gene: 3. The CDR3 has 14 residues. Germline lookup yields CDR1 LNHDA and CDR2 SQIVND (reference sequence). The CDR3, as DNA: TGTGCCAGTACAACTAGCGGGTACACCGGGGAGCTGTTTTTT. It is translated as CASTTSGYTGELFF.